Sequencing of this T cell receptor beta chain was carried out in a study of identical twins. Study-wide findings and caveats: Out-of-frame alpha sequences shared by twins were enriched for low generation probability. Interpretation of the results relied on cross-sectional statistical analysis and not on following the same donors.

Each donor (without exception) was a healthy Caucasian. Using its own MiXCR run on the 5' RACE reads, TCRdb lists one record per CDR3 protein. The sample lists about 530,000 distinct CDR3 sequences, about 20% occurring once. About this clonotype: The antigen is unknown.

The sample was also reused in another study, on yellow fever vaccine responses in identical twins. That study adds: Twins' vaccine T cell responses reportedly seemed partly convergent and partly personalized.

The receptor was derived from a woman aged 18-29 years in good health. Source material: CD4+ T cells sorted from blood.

For the CDR3, the DNA is TGTGCCAGCACCCGGGACAGGAATTCTTATGAGCAGTTCTTC. Amino acid sequence: CASTRDRNSYEQFF. V gene TRBV12-3 or TRBV12-4 combines with J gene TRBJ2-1; 8 bases match TRBD1. The CDR3 spans 14 residues. Trimming cost V 7 bases and J 8 bases; bases outside gene matches: 10.